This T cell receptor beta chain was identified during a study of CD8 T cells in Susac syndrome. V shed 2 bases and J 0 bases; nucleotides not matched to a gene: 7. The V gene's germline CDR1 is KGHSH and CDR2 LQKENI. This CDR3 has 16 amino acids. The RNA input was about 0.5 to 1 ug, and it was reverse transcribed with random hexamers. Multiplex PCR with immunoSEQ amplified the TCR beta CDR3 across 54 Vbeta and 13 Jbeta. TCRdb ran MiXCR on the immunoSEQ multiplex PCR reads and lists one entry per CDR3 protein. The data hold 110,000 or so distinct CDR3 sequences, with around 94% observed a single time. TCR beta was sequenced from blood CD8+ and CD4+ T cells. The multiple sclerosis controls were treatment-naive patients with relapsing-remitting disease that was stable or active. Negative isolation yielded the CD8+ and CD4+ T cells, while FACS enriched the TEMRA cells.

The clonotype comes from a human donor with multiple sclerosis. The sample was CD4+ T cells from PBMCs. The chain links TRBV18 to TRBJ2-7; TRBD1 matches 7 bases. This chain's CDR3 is CASSPTRQGRSYEQYF. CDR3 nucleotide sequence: TGTGCCAGCTCACCAACAAGACAGGGACGCTCCTACGAGCAGTACTTC.